The text below deals with one T cell receptor (beta chain). Antigen specificity is unknown. The conserved final phenylalanine or tryptophan is absent from the CDR3, which likely points to a read error. A modified ARM-PCR protocol with three rounds of nested PCR amplified TCRbeta. A single record per CDR3 protein comes from TCRdb applying MiXCR to the multiplex PCR reads. The sample has 50,000 or so distinct CDR3 sequences, 74% seen once; the top ten hold approximately 23%. The data were obtained in a study of tumor and adjacent non-tumor tissue in lung cancer. About the research overall: About 4.17 million productive TCRbeta reads were obtained per sample on average. Overall study findings and caveats: Tumor TCR diversity, when higher, was linked to shorter survival. Compared with tumor, normal lung showed significantly lower TCR diversity. Normal lung showed higher cumulative top 100 clone frequency than tumor.

The template was RNA from unsorted bulk tissue. More than 3 cm separated this lung sample from the edge of the tumor. This CDR3 contains 13 residues. Per the germline V gene, CDR1 is MNHEY and CDR2 is SVGEGT. With 7 bases removed from V and 1 base from J, the gap between germline ends came to 10 bases. What was sequenced was distant non-tumor lung tissue. The V and J genes are TRBV6-2 or TRBV6-3 and TRBJ1-1; D call uncertain. This clonotype originated in a woman aged 60-75 years with non-small cell lung cancer. CDR3 nucleotides: TGTGCCAGCAACAGTAGTCCGAACACTGAAGCTTTCTAT. This gives the protein CASNSSPNTEAFY.